Below are 28 T cell receptor beta chains sequenced from a single sample in a study of CD4 and CD8 cells across lung adenocarcinoma regions. TCRdb used MiXCR to reprocess the PCR reads, holding one entry per CDR3 protein. Of about 5,300 distinct CDR3 sequences in the sample, approximately 67% are singletons; the top ten hold roughly 21%. Sequenced: CD4+ T cells from the center of a lung tumor. Receptors were obtained from a female donor with lung adenocarcinoma. The CD4 and CD8 labels of this study may be unreliable.

By proportion, this clonotype is hyperexpanded (1% or more). V and J are TRBV6-5 and TRBJ2-1; 8 nucleotides match TRBD1. This CDR3 comprises 16 residues. V shed 4 bases and J 4 bases; nucleotides not matched to a gene: 9. Germline assignment: CDR1 MNHEY and CDR2 SVGAGI. CDR3 DNA: TGTGCCAGCAGTTCCGCTCCTACAGGGGGGTACAATGAGCAGTTCTTC. It codes for CASSSAPTGGYNEQFF.

V usage is TRBV6-2 or TRBV6-3 and J usage is TRBJ2-5; D unclear. Germline assignment: CDR1 MNHEY and CDR2 SVGEGT. V was shortened by 5 bases and J by 5 bases, with 9 bases between the two germline ends. The CDR3 has 12 amino acids. The CDR3 bases are TGTGCCAGCAGTCCTAGACTGGAGACCCAGTACTTC. Translation: CASSPRLETQYF.

This clonotype is classed as large. The chain joins TRBV7-2 to TRBJ2-1, with 8 positions matching TRBD2. CDR1 and CDR2 (germline): SGHTA, FQGNSA. CDR3 size: 16 residues. Losses at the gene ends were 6 bases for V and 7 bases for J; bases not matched to a gene: 14. CDR3 bases: TGTGCCAGCAGTCGATCCGGGAGGGCCGGATCTAATGAGCAGTTCTTC. Encoded protein: CASSRSGRAGSNEQFF.

The chain joins TRBV6-1 to TRBJ2-1, with a tentative D call TRBD2 (7 bases). Trimming removed 6 bases at V and 5 bases at J, with 20 bases between. Germline CDR1 MNHNS, CDR2 SASEGT. CDR3 size: 16 residues. The CDR3 DNA follows: TGTGCCAGCAGCCCCGCGTCCGGGGGGCCTCACAATGAGCAGTTCTTC. Encoded protein: CASSPASGGPHNEQFF.

V usage is TRBV6-1 and J usage is TRBJ2-1; 12 bases are shared with TRBD2. There are 13 residues in the CDR3. Trimming took 6 bases from V and 6 from J; bases not matched to a gene: 0. The germline V gene has CDR1 MNHNS and CDR2 SASEGT. CDR3 sequence (DNA): TGTGCCAGCAGGGGACTAGCGGGCAATGAGCAGTTCTTC. It encodes CASRGLAGNEQFF.

CDR3 bases: TGTGCCAGCAGTGACGGGGATCAGCCCCAGCATTTT. Amino acid sequence: CASSDGDQPQHF. This sequence joins TRBV6-1 and TRBJ1-5, with D hard to call. Deletions cut 3 bases from V and 5 bases from J, with 5 bases between. The CDR3 has 12 amino acids. CDR1 MNHNS and CDR2 SASEGT come from the germline V gene.

V gene TRBV6-1 combines with J gene TRBJ1-1; perhaps TRBD1 as D (6 bases). The germline CDR1 and CDR2 sequences are MNHNS and SASEGT. Trimming removed 7 bases from V and 3 bases from J, with 18 bases in between. This CDR3 region has 15 residues. CDR3 region: CASKPLTGTYTEAFF. DNA of the CDR3: TGTGCCAGCAAACCCCTGACAGGCACCTACACTGAAGCTTTCTTT.

The V gene is TRBV7-2, the J gene TRBJ2-1, with 11 nucleotides matching TRBD2. Germline CDR1 is SGHTA and CDR2 is FQGNSA. Trimming at V came to 3 bases and at J to 6 bases, leaving 4 bases not matched to a gene. This CDR3 comprises 15 residues. The CDR3 protein is CASSFVAGGANEQFF. The CDR3 coding sequence is TGTGCCAGCAGCTTCGTAGCGGGAGGGGCCAATGAGCAGTTCTTC.

The CDR3 spells CASSEQPGQGPYEQYF. As DNA, the CDR3 is TGTGCCAGCAGTGAACAACCGGGACAGGGACCCTACGAGCAGTACTTC. The rearrangement joins TRBV6-1 to TRBJ2-5; 9 bases fit TRBD1. The end of the DNA is better explained by TRBJ2-7, so the J call may be wrong. CDR1 is MNHNS, CDR2 SASEGT, per germline. There are 16 residues in the CDR3.

This chain connects TRBV3-1 to TRBJ1-2, with D hard to call. Per germline, CDR1 LGHDT and CDR2 YNNKEL (reference sequence). The length of the CDR3 is 13 residues. The ends were cut back, 0 bases at V and 4 bases at J, with 6 bases in the middle. CDR3 residues: CASSQERLYGYTF. CDR3 sequence (DNA): TGTGCCAGCAGCCAAGAAAGGCTCTATGGCTACACCTTC.

As DNA, the CDR3 is TGTGCCAGCAGCCCAGGGACTAGCGGGAGACATGAGCAGTTCTTC. Its protein is CASSPGTSGRHEQFF. This chain links TRBV11-3 with TRBJ2-5; 14 bases map to TRBD2. The DNA end is a closer match to TRBJ2-1, so the J assignment may be wrong. The germline gives CDR1 SGHNT, CDR2 YENEEA. This CDR3 spans 15 amino acids.

The V call is TRBV7-8, the J call TRBJ2-1, with a weak D call TRBD2 (6 bases). Gene TRBJ2-7 matches the end of the DNA better, so the J call may be wrong. CDR1 and CDR2 (germline): SGHVS, FQNEAQ. CDR3 length equals 13 residues. The CDR3 is CASSLGTTYEQYF. For the CDR3, the DNA is TGTGCCAGCAGCTTAGGGACTACCTACGAGCAGTACTTC.

The chain employs TRBV6-1 and TRBJ2-1, with D perhaps matching TRBD1 or TRBD2 (5 bases each). The CDR3 loop spans 15 amino acids. From germline, CDR1 is MNHNS and CDR2 SASEGT. Trimming took 4 bases from V and 2 from J, leaving 12 bases between them. For the CDR3, the DNA is TGTGCCAGCAGTGTCAGGAGAGGGGCCTACAATGAGCAGTTCTTC. Translation gives CASSVRRGAYNEQFF.

This chain links TRBV6-1 with TRBJ2-7; 7 bases align to TRBD1. The CDR3 extends over 15 amino acids. V lost 6 bases, J lost 3 bases, and 11 bases stayed unmatched. Germline V CDR1 and CDR2: MNHNS, SASEGT. CDR3 residues: CASRFRDSDYYEQYF. CDR3 nucleotides: TGTGCCAGCAGATTCCGGGACAGCGACTACTACGAGCAGTACTTC.

This clonotype has more than one count but fewer than ten. This chain links TRBV4-1 with TRBJ2-1; TRBD2 aligns across 16 bases. CDR1 and CDR2 (germline): MGHRA, YSYEKL. V dropped 3 bases and J dropped 5; count of bases not matched to a gene: 10. The CDR3 covers 19 residues. The CDR3 DNA reads as TGCGCCAGCAGCCACCCGGGACTAGCGGGAGGGCCGGGCCACAATGAGCAGTTCTTC. This translates into CASSHPGLAGGPGHNEQFF.

The chain combines TRBV6-1 with TRBJ2-3; 14 positions match TRBD2. The CDR3 has 18 residues. Germline loops: CDR1 MNHNS, CDR2 SASEGT. The V segment lost 1 base and the J segment 4 bases; nucleotides outside the gene matches: 7. The CDR3 reads CASSEGEGLAGVADTQYF. CDR3 nucleotide sequence: TGTGCCAGCAGTGAAGGTGAGGGACTAGCGGGAGTTGCAGATACGCAGTATTTT.

The CDR3 bases are TGTGCCAGCAACAAGGAGGCGGTCACCGGGGAGCTGTTTTTT. This gives the protein CASNKEAVTGELFF. The chain employs TRBV6-1 and TRBJ2-2, with a possible D match to TRBD2 (5 bases). V was clipped by 7 bases and J by 4 bases, with 13 bases between them. CDR1 and CDR2 (germline): MNHNS, SASEGT. This CDR3 has 14 residues.

Notes on this clonotype: A much larger clone sits a single nucleotide away, making a read error possible. The chain employs TRBV6-5 and TRBJ2-1; TRBD1 matches 9 bases. V gave up 4 bases and J gave up 10 bases; unmatched junction bases: 5. The CDR3 length is 13 residues. CDR1 is MNHEY, CDR2 SVGAGI, per germline. In DNA form, the CDR3 reads TGTGCCAGCAGTTGGGACAGGGCCTACGAGCAGTTCTTC. It encodes CASSWDRAYEQFF.

This clonotype was detected a few times. An end of the junction differs from the germline gene, which may be a read error. The V call is TRBV7-7, the J call TRBJ2-1; D remains ambiguous. This CDR3 region has 15 residues. The germline gives CDR1 SSHAT, CDR2 FNYEAQ (reference sequence). The CDR3 region is CASSSDTSAYNEQFF. The CDR3 DNA reads TGTGCTAGCAGCTCAGACACATCGGCCTACAATGAGCAGTTCTTC.

This clonotype was observed a handful of times. The chain joins TRBV25-1 to TRBJ2-5, with D possibly matching TRBD2 (5 bases). Between the trimmed V and J ends, which lost 4 bases and 2 bases, there was a span of 11 bases. CDR1 MGHDK and CDR2 SYGVNS come from the germline V gene. The CDR3 totals 14 residues. CDR3 sequence: CASSVGAGQETQYF. CDR3 in DNA: TGTGCCAGCAGTGTAGGTGCGGGTCAAGAGACCCAGTACTTC.

The V and J genes are TRBV9 and TRBJ2-1; possibly TRBD2 for D (6 bases). Germline V gene data show CDR1 as SGDLS and CDR2 as YYNGEE. The CDR3 is 12 residues long. Deletions cut 0 bases from V and 9 bases from J, with 7 bases between. CDR3 residues: CASSVEAGEQFF. The CDR3 bases are TGTGCCAGCAGCGTAGAAGCGGGTGAGCAGTTCTTC.

The V call is TRBV6-1, the J call TRBJ2-1; TRBD2 matches 10 bases. The tail of the sequence fits TRBJ2-3 better, so the J call may be wrong. The CDR3 runs 14 residues. Germline CDR1 MNHNS, CDR2 SASEGT. The CDR3 nucleotides read TGTGCCAGCAGTGTGGGACTAGCGAAAGATACGCAGTATTTT. Protein sequence: CASSVGLAKDTQYF.

This chain links TRBV6-1 with TRBJ2-1; D is unclear. Between the trimmed V and J ends, which lost 7 bases and 3 bases, there was a span of 4 bases. The CDR3 totals 11 residues. Germline values: CDR1 MNHNS, CDR2 SASEGT. CDR3 protein: CASTDYNEQFF. Written as DNA, the CDR3 is TGTGCCAGCACCGACTACAATGAGCAGTTCTTC.

This clonotype is large in the sample. The rearrangement joins TRBV6-6 to TRBJ2-1, with D hard to call. The CDR3 consists of 13 residues. Trimming removed 4 bases at V and 4 bases at J, with 8 bases between. Germline V gene data show CDR1 as MNHNY and CDR2 as SVGAGI (reference sequence). CDR3 coding DNA: TGTGCCAGCAGTTCGGAAAAGTACAATGAGCAGTTCTTC. This gives the protein CASSSEKYNEQFF.

With respect to this clonotype: A junction end diverges from the germline sequence, so it may reflect a read error. V gene TRBV12-3 or TRBV12-4 combines with J gene TRBJ2-5; TRBD1 is a possible D gene (5 bases). This CDR3 has 14 amino acids. The CDR3 here is CAGSGAPPPKTQYF. The CDR3 bases are TGTGCGGGCAGTGGGGCCCCTCCCCCAAAGACGCAGTACTTC.

In its sample, this clonotype was seen a few times. J is TRBJ2-2 and V is TRBV12-3 or TRBV12-4; 9 nucleotides align to TRBD1. The CDR3 has 15 residues. The J segment lost 3 bases and the V segment lost 5 bases, leaving 4 bases of the junction unmatched. The CDR3 DNA follows: TGTGCCAGCAGTGCCCGGGACAGGGACACCGGGGAGCTGTTTTTT. It yields the protein CASSARDRDTGELFF.

A few counts support this clonotype. The chain uses TRBV4-2 and TRBJ2-1; maybe TRBD1 (6 bases). This CDR3 contains 15 residues. Germline CDR1 LGHNA, CDR2 YNFKEQ. V was cut by 4 bases and J by 2 bases, with 12 bases left in between. The chain's CDR3 is CASSRDWDTYNEQFF. The CDR3, as DNA: TGTGCCAGCAGCCGAGACTGGGACACCTACAATGAGCAGTTCTTC.

This clonotype turned up a few times. The gene calls are TRBV27 and TRBJ2-2; D is uncertain. The V end was cut by 6 bases, the J end by 1 base, with 15 bases between. The CDR3 extends over 16 amino acids. CDR1 is MNHEY, CDR2 SMNVEV, per germline (reference sequence). The CDR3 nucleotides are TGTGCCAGCAGATCCTCGTTGGGCGGGAACACCGGGGAGCTGTTTTTT. It specifies CASRSSLGGNTGELFF.